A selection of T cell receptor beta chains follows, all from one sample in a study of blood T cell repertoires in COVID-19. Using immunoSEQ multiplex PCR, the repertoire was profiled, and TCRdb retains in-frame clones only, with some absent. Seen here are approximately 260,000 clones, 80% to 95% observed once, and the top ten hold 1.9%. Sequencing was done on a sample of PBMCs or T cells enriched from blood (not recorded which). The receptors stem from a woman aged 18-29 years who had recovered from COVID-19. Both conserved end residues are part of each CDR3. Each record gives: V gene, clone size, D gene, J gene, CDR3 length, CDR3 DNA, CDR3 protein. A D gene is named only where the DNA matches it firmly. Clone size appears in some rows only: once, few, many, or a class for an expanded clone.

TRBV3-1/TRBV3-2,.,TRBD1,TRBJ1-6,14,TGTGCCAGCACCCCAGGGACAGGGGGATCACCCCTCCACTTT,CASTPGTGGSPLHF
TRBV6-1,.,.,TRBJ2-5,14,TGTGCCAGCAGTGAAGGGGGAGGACGGGAGACCCAGTACTTC,CASSEGGGRETQYF
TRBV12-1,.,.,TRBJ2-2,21,TGTGCCAGCAGCCCGGACGACAGGACTAGCGGGAAAGAAATTAACACCGGGGAGCTGTTTTTT,CASSPDDRTSGKEINTGELFF
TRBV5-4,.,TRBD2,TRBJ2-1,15,TGTGCCAGCAGCTTTCTAGCGGGAGTAGGCAATGAGCAGTTCTTC,CASSFLAGVGNEQFF
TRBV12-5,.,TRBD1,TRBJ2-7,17,TGTGCTAGTGGTTTTAAACCGGGACAGGGGGCGATAAACGAGCAGTACTTC,CASGFKPGQGAINEQYF
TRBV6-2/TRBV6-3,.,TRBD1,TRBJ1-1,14,TGTGCCAGCAGTTACGGCTGGCAGGGGGCGGCGGCTTTCTTT,CASSYGWQGAAAFF
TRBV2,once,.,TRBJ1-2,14,TGTGCCAGCGGCTTCGAGGGCAGGGGCTATGGCTACACCTTC,CASGFEGRGYGYTF
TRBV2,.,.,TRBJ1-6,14,TGTGCCAGCAGTGCCGAAGGGAGAAATTCACCCCTCCACTTT,CASSAEGRNSPLHF
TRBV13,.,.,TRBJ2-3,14,TGTGCCAGCAGCTTAACTAGCACCACAGATACGCAGTATTTT,CASSLTSTTDTQYF
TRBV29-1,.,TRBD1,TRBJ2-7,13,TGCAGCCAAGGGACAGCAAGATCCTACGAGCAGTACTTC,CSQGTARSYEQYF
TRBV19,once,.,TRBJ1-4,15,TGTGCCAGTAGAGCAAGGCGGTCGACTAATGAAAAACTGTTTTTT,CASRARRSTNEKLFF
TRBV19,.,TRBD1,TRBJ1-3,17,TGTGCCAGTAGTACAGGGGGCGCGAAATTCTCTGGAAACACCATATATTTT,CASSTGGAKFSGNTIYF
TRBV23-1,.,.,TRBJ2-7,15,TGCGCCAGCAGTCAAGGGGCCCTAGGGAAATACGAGCAGTACTTC,CASSQGALGKYEQYF
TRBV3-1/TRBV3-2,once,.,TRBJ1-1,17,TGTGCCAGCAGCCAAGTTTTATCCTGGAGGGGGGGCACTGAAGCTTTCTTT,CASSQVLSWRGGTEAFF
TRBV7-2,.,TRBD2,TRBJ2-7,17,TGTGCCAGCAGCCCCGGACTAGCGGGGGGGCCTTTCTACGAGCAGTACTTC,CASSPGLAGGPFYEQYF